The 8 T cell receptor beta chains presented below share a single source sample, sequenced in a study of T cell responses to AZD1222 COVID-19 vaccine. Clones were sequenced by immunoSEQ multiplex PCR, and TCRdb holds only the in-frame ones, with some missing. The sample consists of 95,000 to 130,000 clones, approximately 93% of them appearing once. The sequenced sample was peripheral blood, obtained on day 0 of AZD1222 vaccination. All receptors come from an adult in good health.

This rearrangement joins TRBV4-1 to TRBJ2-3; D might be TRBD1 (6 bases). CDR1 and CDR2 (germline): MGHRA, YSYEKL. CDR3 length: 13 residues. V lost 5 bases, J lost 2 bases, and 8 bases lay in between. Written as DNA, the CDR3 is TGCGCCAGCAGCGACAGGAACACAGATACGCAGTATTTT. Its translation: CASSDRNTDTQYF.

This rearrangement joins TRBV6-1 to TRBJ2-7; weak D call: TRBD2 (6 bases). Deletions cut 2 bases from V and 1 base from J, with 9 bases between. The CDR3 is 14 amino acids. Germline values: CDR1 MNHNS, CDR2 SASEGT. The CDR3 is CASSELGGSYEQYF. The CDR3 DNA is TGTGCCAGCAGTGAACTGGGGGGATCCTACGAGCAGTACTTC.

The chain uses TRBV19 and TRBJ2-1; the match to TRBD2 covers 8 bases. The CDR3 consists of 14 residues. Germline assignment: CDR1 LNHDA and CDR2 SQIVND (reference sequence). Trimming removed 6 bases from V and 9 bases from J; junction bases left unmatched: 10. The CDR3 loop is CASRRLAGTGEQFF. CDR3 DNA: TGTGCCAGTAGGCGATTAGCGGGGACGGGTGAGCAGTTCTTC.

The gene calls are TRBV5-1 and TRBJ2-7, with TRBD2 matching over 10 bases. J lost 5 bases, V lost 3 bases, and 11 bases had no gene match. CDR3 length equals 16 residues. The V gene's germline CDR1 is SGHRS and CDR2 YFSETQ. The DNA for the CDR3 is TGCGCCAGCAGCTACGGGGAGAGCGGGAGGGGGCACGAGCAGTACTTC. Translated: CASSYGESGRGHEQYF.

J is TRBJ2-3 and V is TRBV12-3 or TRBV12-4; 7 nucleotides agree with TRBD2. This CDR3 comprises 13 residues. J was trimmed by 4 bases and V by 3 bases; bases with no gene match: 1. CDR3 protein: CASSLGGADTQYF. The CDR3 coding sequence is TGTGCCAGCAGTTTGGGGGGGGCAGATACGCAGTATTTT.

The V gene is TRBV5-1, the J gene TRBJ2-2; 10 positions agree with TRBD2. The CDR3 has 16 residues. The V gene end was trimmed by 7 bases and the J gene end by 0 bases; junction bases not matched to a gene: 6. Germline CDR1 SGHRS, CDR2 YFSETQ. The CDR3: CASGVAGGSNTGELFF. The DNA for the CDR3 is TGCGCCAGCGGGGTAGCGGGAGGCTCGAACACCGGGGAGCTGTTTTTT.

The chain employs TRBV21-1 and TRBJ1-5; TRBD1, the table's D call, lacks a check against the DNA. TRBV21-1 is reported as a pseudogene. CDR3 length: 17 residues. The CDR3 DNA reads TGTGCCAGCAGCAAAGAAGGGGACAGAGCTTACTTAGAGCCCCAGCATTTT. Its protein is CASSKEGDRAYLEPQHF.

This clone appeared a single time. The V gene is TRBV19, the J gene TRBJ1-5; D is possibly TRBD1 (5 bases). The ends were cut back, 5 bases at V and 4 bases at J, with 15 bases in the middle. CDR1 and CDR2 (germline): LNHDA, SQIVND (reference sequence). This CDR3 is 15 amino acids long. Here the CDR3 DNA reads TGTGCCAGTAGTGCGACCGGGGCCGTGAATCAGCCCCAGCATTTT. This translates into CASSATGAVNQPQHF. Filled out from reference TRBV19 and TRBJ1-5, the complete variable domain reads DGGITQSPKYLFRKEGQNVTLSCEQNLNHDAMYWYRQDPGQGLRLIYYSQIVNDFQKGDIAEGYSVSREKKESFPLTVTSAQKNPTAFYLCASSATGAVNQPQHFGDGTRLSIL.